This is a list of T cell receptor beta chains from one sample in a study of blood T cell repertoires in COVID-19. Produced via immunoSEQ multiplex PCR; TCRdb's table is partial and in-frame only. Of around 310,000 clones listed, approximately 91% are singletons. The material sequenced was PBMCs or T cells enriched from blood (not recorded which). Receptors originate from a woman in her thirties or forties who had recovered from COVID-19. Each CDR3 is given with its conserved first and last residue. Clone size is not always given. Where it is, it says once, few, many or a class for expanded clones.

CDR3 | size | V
CASSPGQGSQYF | . | TRBV13
CASTRTGTSGRSSYEQYF | . | TRBV7-2
CASGQGQGTYEQYF | few | TRBV4-1
CASSIGGEVTEAFF | . | TRBV19
CASSPDRGIFYEQYF | . | TRBV7-9
CASSFSGGWAGELFF | . | TRBV28
CASSQGGLRTDTQYF | . | TRBV4-3
CASSPSIWVGNEQFF | . | TRBV4-2
CASSLVAGPRDTQYF | . | TRBV7-2
CASSLMSGGDYGYTF | . | TRBV5-1
CASSLDPYDRFSNQPQHF | . | TRBV7-9
CASSQDRGTDTQYF | . | TRBV4-3
CASSPSSGETQYF | once | TRBV18
CASSERQGAYEQYF | . | TRBV11-2
CASSHPQGGDNEQFF | . | TRBV11-2
CASSLDPRVYKGTEAFF | . | TRBV11-3
CSVEPLTGPNYGYTF | . | TRBV29-1
CASSQSGTGGRTGNTIYF | . | TRBV4-2
CAAGGLNYGYTF | . | TRBV28
CASSLGLREPPETQYF | . | TRBV7-3
CASTLQRGGPRNEQFF | few | TRBV19
CASTTRRNTEAFF | . | TRBV6-5
CASSPVQGIQETQYF | . | TRBV5-1
CASSPLAGGVTGELFF | . | TRBV4-3
CASSGGTPGTQYF | once | TRBV6-5
CSVEKGLYGYTF | . | TRBV29-1
CSGGEGNQPQHF | . | TRBV29-1
CASSSTSDEQFF | . | TRBV5-5
CASSVGDRHNSPLHF | . | TRBV9
CASSRGNSGGPSTDTQYF | . | TRBV3-1/TRBV3-2
CASSDAQGRGNTIYF | . | TRBV2
CAWGTVNSADTQYF | . | TRBV30
CASSELAGGETQYF | . | TRBV7-3
CASSVASGGRTDTQYF | few | TRBV9
CASSSQGVLNYGYTF | . | TRBV27
CASSQADRGYQPQHF | . | TRBV4-1
CASSAQQGYYGYTF | . | TRBV2
CASSPRGDRSSTDTQYF | . | TRBV4-3
CASSLGHRSGSYNEQFF | . | TRBV7-2
CASSPRGSTDTQYF | once | TRBV11-3
CASSSRDSSYEQYF | . | TRBV7-9
CASGLGLAGGRDTQYF | . | TRBV12-5
CACNRDGYYEQYF | few | TRBV6-5
CASSYQRGAGGYTF | . | TRBV6-7
CASSLSGTHLNEQFF | . | TRBV5-1
CASSTGTGTYEQYF | once | TRBV5-8
CASSSREEDSYEQYF | . | TRBV11-2
CASSGGAPGANVLTF | . | TRBV18